This TCR beta chain originates from a study of control samples from healthy donors and cancer patients. This CDR3 contains 13 residues. CDR1 is MNHEY and CDR2 is SMNVEV in the germline V gene (reference sequence). Trimming took 6 bases from V and 8 from J, leaving 16 bases between them. This clone appeared a few times. The method was immunoSEQ multiplex PCR; TCRdb's version includes in-frame clones alone and lacks a portion of them. The sample consists of some 82,000 clones, approximately 82% of them appearing once. This clonotype was obtained from a man in his sixties with head and neck cancer. The genes are TRBV27 and TRBJ1-2; the D is unclear. What was sequenced was PBMCs. The CDR3 region has the DNA TGTGCCAGCAGCCCTCAGTCCACGGGAGGCTACACCTTC. This codes for CASSPQSTGGYTF.